The rows below give T cell receptor beta chains drawn from one sample of a study of low-dose radiotherapy and immunotherapy resistance in tumors. TCRdb re-derived calls from the reads in MiXCR, one entry per CDR3 protein. The table lists 60,000 to 90,000 distinct CDR3 sequences, less than 40% of them singletons, with 8.5% to 14% in the top ten. Sequences were derived from PBMCs, sampled before treatment. These receptors were taken from a female donor with ovarian cancer. CDR3s include the opening cysteine and the closing phenylalanine or tryptophan. Fields, in order: J gene, V gene, clone size, D gene, CDR3 DNA, CDR3 protein. A D gene is named only where the DNA matches it firmly. The size entry is marked missing in some rows and otherwise reads once, few, many or a size class.

TRBJ2-7 | TRBV29-1 | many | TRBD2 | TGCAGCGTTCCAGGGACCCCGGGACTAGCGGGGGAATGGCAGTACTTC | CSVPGTPGLAGEWQYF
TRBJ2-3 | TRBV20-1 | NA | NA | TGCAGTGCGAGCGAGGGAGGTACGCAGTATTTT | CSASEGGTQYF
TRBJ2-3 | TRBV6-2/TRBV6-3 | many | NA | TGTGCCAGCAGTGCCCTGCCCAGGGGTACTAGCACAGATACGCAGTATTTT | CASSALPRGTSTDTQYF
TRBJ2-2 | TRBV6-1 | NA | NA | NA | CASSVQGPNTGELFFFFF
TRBJ2-2 | TRBV19 | many | NA | TGTGCCAGTAGTATTACGGGTAGGACCGGGGAGCTGTTTTTT | CASSITGRTGELFF
TRBJ2-2 | TRBV6-2/TRBV6-3 | many | TRBD1 | TGTGCCAGCATTAGGCGGACAGGCCGCGGGGAGCTGTTTTTT | CASIRRTGRGELFF
TRBJ2-7 | TRBV20-1 | many | TRBD2 | TGCAGTGCTAGAGATCCCCGGTTGGGCGGGAGGGCCCACGAGCAGTACTTC | CSARDPRLGGRAHEQYF
TRBJ1-4 | TRBV7-9 | many | TRBD1 | TGTGCCAGCAGCTCAGCCCGGACAGGGGTCCCAACTAATGAAAAACTGTTTTTT | CASSSARTGVPTNEKLFF
TRBJ2-7 | TRBV28 | few | NA | TGTGCCAGCAGCGTCGCCGGGACATTGGACTACGAGCAGTACTTC | CASSVAGTLDYEQYF
TRBJ1-2 | TRBV5-1 | NA | NA | TGCGCCAGCAGCTTTTCAGGGTATGGCTACACCTTC | CASSFSGYGYTF
TRBJ2-7 | TRBV29-1 | many | TRBD2 | TGCAGCGTTCAACTAGCGGGAGGGTGGGAGCAGTACTTC | CSVQLAGGWEQYF
TRBJ1-2 | TRBV28 | NA | NA | TGTGCCGAAGCAGGGGATAGTGGCTACACCTTC | CAEAGDSGYTF
TRBJ1-4 | TRBV6-2/TRBV6-3 | NA | NA | TGTGCCAGCAGTTATGATCCCAGGGGTGAAAAACTGTTTTTT | CASSYDPRGEKLFF